This T cell receptor (beta chain) was retrieved from a study of T cell responses to AZD1222 COVID-19 vaccine. Broader study findings: Baseline serostatus was positive in only six or seven AZD1222 recipients.

CDR3 length equals 14 residues. Germline V CDR1 and CDR2: SGHRS, YFSETQ. Trimming took 7 bases from V and 0 from J, leaving 11 bases between them. Data came from immunoSEQ multiplex PCR; TCRdb stores just in-frame clones and leaves some out. The repertoire holds 150,000 to 200,000 clones, with just under 95% as singletons. In regard to this clone: No antigen is known for it.

This receptor was obtained from an adult in good health. This material consisted of peripheral blood, taken on day 0 of AZD1222 vaccination. The chain uses TRBV5-1 and TRBJ2-1; unclear D gene. The CDR3: CASGGISSYNEQFF. The CDR3 DNA sequence: TGCGCCAGCGGCGGCATAAGCTCCTACAATGAGCAGTTCTTC.